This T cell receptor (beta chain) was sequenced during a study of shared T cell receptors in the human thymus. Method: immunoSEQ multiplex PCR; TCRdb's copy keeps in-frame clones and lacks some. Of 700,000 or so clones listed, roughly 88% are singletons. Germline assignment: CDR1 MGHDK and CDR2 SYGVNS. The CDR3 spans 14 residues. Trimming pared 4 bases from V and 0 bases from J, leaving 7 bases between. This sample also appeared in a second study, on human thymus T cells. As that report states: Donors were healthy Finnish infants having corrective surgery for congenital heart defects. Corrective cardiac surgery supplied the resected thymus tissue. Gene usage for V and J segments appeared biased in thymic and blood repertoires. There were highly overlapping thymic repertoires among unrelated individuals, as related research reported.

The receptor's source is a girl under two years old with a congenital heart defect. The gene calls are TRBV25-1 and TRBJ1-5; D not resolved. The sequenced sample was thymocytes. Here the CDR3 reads CASSGLYSNQPQHF. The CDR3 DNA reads TGTGCCAGCAGTGGCCTATATAGCAATCAGCCCCAGCATTTT.